This TCR beta chain appears in the sequencing data of a study of vaccination and CD4 T cells after COVID-19. This clonotype was found a few times. Its antigen is not identified. With the Oncomine TCR Beta short-read assay, DNA from cultured CD4+ T cells was sequenced. TCRdb used MiXCR to reprocess the PCR reads, holding one entry per CDR3 protein. Of about 17,000 distinct CDR3 sequences in the sample, under 55% are singletons; the top ten hold about 5%. Germline CDR1 MNHEY, CDR2 SMNVEV (reference sequence). V lost 6 bases, J lost 8 bases, and 10 bases lay in between. The CDR3 is made up of 11 amino acids. Treatment described: approximately nine-day PBMC culture with coronavirus spike peptide pools or control peptides (ViraFEST assay).

The receptor was isolated from a human donor who had recovered from COVID-19. The chain links TRBV27 to TRBJ1-1; the D gene is possibly TRBD1 (5 bases). The material was CD4+ T cells from blood, cultured in vitro, obtained before SARS-CoV-2 vaccination. The CDR3 region is CASRTRQEAFF. Written as DNA, the CDR3 is TGTGCCAGCAGGACACGACAGGAAGCTTTCTTT.